This TCR beta chain was obtained from a study of blood T cell repertoires in COVID-19. Study-level background: From the United States, Italy and Spain came samples of acute and convalescent COVID-19.

Sequenced by immunoSEQ multiplex PCR; TCRdb stores in-frame clones only, minus some. Of a few hundred thousand clones detected, around 90% appear once; the ten largest clones hold more than 0.95%. Living in under 30 US areas, the participants were between roughly 18 and 89 years of age. Participant reports of clinical history set cohort assignment. This CDR3 contains 16 residues. Between the trimmed V and J ends, which lost 2 bases and 4 bases, there was a span of 15 bases. Germline values: CDR1 SGHNT, CDR2 YYREEE (reference sequence). The sequenced sample was PBMCs or T cells enriched from blood (not recorded which). The chain links TRBV5-4 to TRBJ1-4; perhaps TRBD1 as D (6 bases). The receptor's source is a young woman who had recovered from COVID-19. CDR3: CASSLAQGTDNEKLFF. The DNA of the CDR3 is TGTGCCAGCAGCTTAGCCCAGGGGACGGATAATGAAAAACTGTTTTTT.